Detailed here is one T cell receptor (beta chain). Its specificity is not known. The method was immunoSEQ multiplex PCR; TCRdb's version includes in-frame clones alone and lacks a portion of them. The sample shows tens of thousands of clones, around 82% of them seen only once. These data are taken from a study of OX40 agonist ivuxolimab in advanced cancers. Turning to the study itself: The group had a mean age of roughly 56 years, ranged from roughly 20 to 80, and was roughly 83% male. One hepatocellular carcinoma and a couple of cutaneous melanoma patients partially responded. Findings and caveats of the study: Dosing at 0.1 to 3.0 mg/kg was accompanied by clonal expansion of CD4+ and CD8+ blood T cells by week 6.

There are 13 residues in the CDR3. CDR1 is MDHEN and CDR2 is SYDVKM in the germline V gene. The V gene lost 5 bases and the J gene lost 4 bases, with 11 bases spanning the gap. The chain carries TRBV28 and TRBJ1-2; TRBD1 is a possible D gene (5 bases). The sequenced sample was CD4+ or CD8+ T cells sorted from blood, obtained in a trial of the OX40 agonist ivuxolimab. The source of this sequence is an adult with an advanced solid tumor such as melanoma, head and neck, liver or kidney cancer. The CDR3 sequence: CASSPGPSYGYTF. The DNA of the CDR3 is TGTGCCAGCAGTCCGGGACCGAGCTATGGCTACACCTTC.